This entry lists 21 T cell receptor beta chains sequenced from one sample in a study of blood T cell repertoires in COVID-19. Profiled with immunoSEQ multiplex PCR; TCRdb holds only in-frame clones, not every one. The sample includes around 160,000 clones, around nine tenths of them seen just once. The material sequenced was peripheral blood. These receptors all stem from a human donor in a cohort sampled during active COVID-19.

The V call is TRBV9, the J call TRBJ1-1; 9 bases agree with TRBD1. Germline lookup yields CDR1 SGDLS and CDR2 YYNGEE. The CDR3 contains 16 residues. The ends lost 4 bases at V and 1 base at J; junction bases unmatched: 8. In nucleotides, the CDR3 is TGTGCCAGCAGCACGACAGGGGGGGTTAGGAACACTGAAGCTTTCTTT. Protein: CASSTTGGVRNTEAFF. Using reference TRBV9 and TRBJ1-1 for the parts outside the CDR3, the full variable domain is DSGVTQTPKHLITATGQRVTLRCSPRSGDLSVYWYQQSLDQGLQFLIQYYNGEERAKGNILERFSAQQFPDLHSELNLSSLELGDSALYFCASSTTGGVRNTEAFFGQGTRLTVV.

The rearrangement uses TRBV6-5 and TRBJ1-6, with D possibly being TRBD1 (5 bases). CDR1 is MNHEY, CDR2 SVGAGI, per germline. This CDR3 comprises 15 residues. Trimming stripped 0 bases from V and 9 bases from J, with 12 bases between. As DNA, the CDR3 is TGTGCCAGCAGTTACTCTACCCAGGGAGGTTCACCCCTCCACTTT. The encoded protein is CASSYSTQGGSPLHF.

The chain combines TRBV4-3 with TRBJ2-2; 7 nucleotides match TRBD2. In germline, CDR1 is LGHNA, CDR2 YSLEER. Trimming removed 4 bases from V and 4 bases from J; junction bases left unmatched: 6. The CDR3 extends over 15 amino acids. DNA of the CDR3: TGCGCCAGCAGCCTCTCGTGGGGGGGCACCGGGGAGCTGTTTTTT. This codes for CASSLSWGGTGELFF.

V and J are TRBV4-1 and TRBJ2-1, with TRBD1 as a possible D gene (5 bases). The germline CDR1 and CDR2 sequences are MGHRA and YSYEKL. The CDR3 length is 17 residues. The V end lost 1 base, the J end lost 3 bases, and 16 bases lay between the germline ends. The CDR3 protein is CASSQVMGQGVYNEQFF. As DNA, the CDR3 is TGCGCCAGCAGCCAAGTAATGGGGCAGGGCGTCTACAATGAGCAGTTCTTC.

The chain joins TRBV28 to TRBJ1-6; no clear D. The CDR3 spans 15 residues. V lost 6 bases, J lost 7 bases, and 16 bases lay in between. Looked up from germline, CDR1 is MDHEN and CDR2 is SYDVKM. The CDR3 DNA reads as TGTGCCAGCAGCCAAAGAGGGCCATGGAATTCACCCCTCCACTTT. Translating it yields CASSQRGPWNSPLHF.

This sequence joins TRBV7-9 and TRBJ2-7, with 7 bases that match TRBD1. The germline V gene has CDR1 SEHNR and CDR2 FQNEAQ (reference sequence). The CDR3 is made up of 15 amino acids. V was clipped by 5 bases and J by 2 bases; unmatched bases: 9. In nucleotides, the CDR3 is TGTGCCAGCAGCCTAGGGACAGTGTTTACCTACGAGCAGTACTTC. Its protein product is CASSLGTVFTYEQYF.

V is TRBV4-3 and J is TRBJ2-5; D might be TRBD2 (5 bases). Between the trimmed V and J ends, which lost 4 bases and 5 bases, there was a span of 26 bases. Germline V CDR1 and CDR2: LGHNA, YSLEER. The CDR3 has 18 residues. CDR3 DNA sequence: TGCGCCAGCAGCCCCCTGAGGGTTAATTCCCCAACACCCGAGACCCAGTACTTC. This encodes CASSPLRVNSPTPETQYF.

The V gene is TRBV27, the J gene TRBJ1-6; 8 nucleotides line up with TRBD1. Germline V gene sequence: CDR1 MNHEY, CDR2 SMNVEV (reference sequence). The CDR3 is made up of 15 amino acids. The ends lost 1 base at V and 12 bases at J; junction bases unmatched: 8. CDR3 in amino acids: CASSLWQGAGVPLHF. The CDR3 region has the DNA TGTGCCAGCAGTTTATGGCAGGGGGCGGGAGTACCCCTCCACTTT.

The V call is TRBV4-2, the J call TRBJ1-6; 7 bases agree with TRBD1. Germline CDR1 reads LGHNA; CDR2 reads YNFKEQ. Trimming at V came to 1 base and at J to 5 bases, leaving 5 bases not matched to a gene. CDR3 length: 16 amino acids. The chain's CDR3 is CASSQAYRGNNSPLHF. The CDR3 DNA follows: TGTGCCAGCAGCCAAGCATACAGGGGAAATAATTCACCCCTCCACTTT.

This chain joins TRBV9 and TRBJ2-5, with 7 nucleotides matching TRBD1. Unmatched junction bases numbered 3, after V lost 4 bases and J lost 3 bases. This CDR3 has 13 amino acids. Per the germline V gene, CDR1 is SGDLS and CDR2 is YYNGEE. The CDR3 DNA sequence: TGTGCCAGCAGCTACACAGGGGAAGAGACCCAGTACTTC. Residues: CASSYTGEETQYF.

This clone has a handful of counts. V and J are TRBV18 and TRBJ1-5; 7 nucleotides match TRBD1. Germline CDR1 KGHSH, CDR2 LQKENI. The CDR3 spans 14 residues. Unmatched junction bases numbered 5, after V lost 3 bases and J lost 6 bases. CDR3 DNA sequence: TGTGCCAGCTCACCCGACAGGGTCGGTCAGCCCCAGCATTTT. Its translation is CASSPDRVGQPQHF. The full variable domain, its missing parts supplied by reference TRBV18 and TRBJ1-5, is NAGVMQNPRHLVRRRGQEARLRCSPMKGHSHVYWYRQLPEEGLKFMVYLQKENIIDESGMPKERFSAEFPKEGPSILRIQQVVRGDSAAYFCASSPDRVGQPQHFGDGTRLSIL.

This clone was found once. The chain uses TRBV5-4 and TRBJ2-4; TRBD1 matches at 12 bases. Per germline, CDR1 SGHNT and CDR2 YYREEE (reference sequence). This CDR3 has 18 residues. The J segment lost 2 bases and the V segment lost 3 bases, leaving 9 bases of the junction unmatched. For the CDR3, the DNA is TGTGCCAGCAGCTCACCGGGACAGGGGGCTGGGTCCAAAAACATTCAGTACTTC. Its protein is CASSSPGQGAGSKNIQYF.

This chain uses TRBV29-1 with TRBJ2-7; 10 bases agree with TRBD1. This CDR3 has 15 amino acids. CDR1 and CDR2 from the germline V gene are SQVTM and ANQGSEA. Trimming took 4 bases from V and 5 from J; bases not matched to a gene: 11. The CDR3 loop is CSVAPGTGVRHEQYF. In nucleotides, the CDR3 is TGCAGCGTTGCCCCCGGGACAGGGGTAAGGCACGAGCAGTACTTC.

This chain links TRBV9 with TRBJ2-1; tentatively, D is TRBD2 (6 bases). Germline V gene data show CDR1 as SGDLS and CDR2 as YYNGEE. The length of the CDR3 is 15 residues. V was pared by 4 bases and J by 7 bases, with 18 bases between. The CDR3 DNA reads TGTGCCAGCAGCTCACACCGGGAGCCGGGGAATGAGCAGTTCTTC. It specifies CASSSHREPGNEQFF.

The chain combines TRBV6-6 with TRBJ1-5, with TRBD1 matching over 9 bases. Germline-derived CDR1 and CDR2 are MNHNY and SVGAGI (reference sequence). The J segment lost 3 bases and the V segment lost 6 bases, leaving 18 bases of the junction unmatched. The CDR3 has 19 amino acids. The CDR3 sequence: CASRRLQGAVFNNNQPQHF. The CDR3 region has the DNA TGTGCCAGCAGGCGATTACAGGGGGCGGTTTTCAATAACAATCAGCCCCAGCATTTT.

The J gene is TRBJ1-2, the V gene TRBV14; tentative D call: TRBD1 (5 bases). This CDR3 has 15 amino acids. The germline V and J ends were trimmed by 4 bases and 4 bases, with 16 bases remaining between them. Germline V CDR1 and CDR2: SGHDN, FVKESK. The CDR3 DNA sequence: TGTGCCAGCAGCCTAGGGGCCGCTCTCGTCTATGGCTACACCTTC. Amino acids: CASSLGAALVYGYTF.

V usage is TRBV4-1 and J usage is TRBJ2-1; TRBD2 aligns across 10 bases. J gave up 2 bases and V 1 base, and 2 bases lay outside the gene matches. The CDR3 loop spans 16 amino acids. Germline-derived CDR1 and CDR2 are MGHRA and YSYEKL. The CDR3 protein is CASSQGTSGTYNEQFF. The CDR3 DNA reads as TGCGCCAGCAGCCAAGGAACTAGCGGGACCTACAATGAGCAGTTCTTC.

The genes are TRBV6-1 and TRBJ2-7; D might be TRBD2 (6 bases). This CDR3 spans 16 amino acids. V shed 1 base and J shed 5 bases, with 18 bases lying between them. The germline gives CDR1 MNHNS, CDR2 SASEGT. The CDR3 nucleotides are TGTGCCAGCAGTGAAGGCCCGGGGGATTCGGGAGACGAGCAGTACTTC. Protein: CASSEGPGDSGDEQYF.

The DNA for the CDR3 is TGTGCCAGCCAATCAGGGACTTCTGGGGCCAACGTCCTGACTTTC. It codes for CASQSGTSGANVLTF. This sequence joins TRBV19 and TRBJ2-6; maybe TRBD2 (6 bases). The germline gives CDR1 LNHDA, CDR2 SQIVND (reference sequence). This CDR3 comprises 15 residues. The V gene lost 9 bases and the J gene lost 1 base, with 13 bases spanning the gap.

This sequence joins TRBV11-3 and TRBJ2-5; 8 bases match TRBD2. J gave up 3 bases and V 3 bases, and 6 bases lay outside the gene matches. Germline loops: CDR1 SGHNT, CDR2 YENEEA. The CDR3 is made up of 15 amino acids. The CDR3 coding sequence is TGTGCCAGCAGCTTGTTTACGGGGGGGGAAGAGACCCAGTACTTC. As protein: CASSLFTGGEETQYF.

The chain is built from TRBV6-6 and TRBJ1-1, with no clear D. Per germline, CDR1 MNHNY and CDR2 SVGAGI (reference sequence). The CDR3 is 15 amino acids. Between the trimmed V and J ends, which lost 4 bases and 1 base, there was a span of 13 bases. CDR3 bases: TGTGCCAGCAGTTCTCGCCCGAGGGAGAACACTGAAGCTTTCTTT. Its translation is CASSSRPRENTEAFF.